A single sample gave rise to the 14 T cell receptor beta chains below, sequenced in a study of blood T cell repertoires in COVID-19. Libraries were prepared by immunoSEQ multiplex PCR; TCRdb keeps only in-frame clonotypes and omits some of them. This sample carries 100,000 to 150,000 clones, over 80% of them seen once, and the ten largest clones take approximately 12%. The specimen was peripheral blood. All receptors derive from a man in his 60s with acute or convalescent COVID-19.

V is TRBV10-1 and J is TRBJ2-1; TRBD2 matches 8 bases. Germline loops: CDR1 WNHNN, CDR2 SYGVQD (reference sequence). CDR3 length: 18 residues. Trimming cost V 1 base and J 3 bases; bases outside gene matches: 11. CDR3 in amino acids: CASSELAGSSRNYNEQFF. CDR3 DNA: TGCGCCAGCAGTGAGTTAGCGGGGAGCTCGAGGAACTACAATGAGCAGTTCTTC.

The V call is TRBV5-1, the J call TRBJ2-1; 15 bases match TRBD2. The V gene end was trimmed by 2 bases and the J gene end by 7 bases; junction bases not matched to a gene: 4. The CDR3 extends over 16 amino acids. CDR1 is SGHRS, CDR2 YFSETQ, per germline. CDR3 DNA sequence: TGCGCCAGCAGCTTACCCGGGACTAGCGGGGGGAATGAGCAGTTCTTC. This sequence encodes CASSLPGTSGGNEQFF.

This clone occurred a few times. The chain couples TRBV2 to TRBJ2-7; no firm D call. The CDR3 loop spans 12 amino acids. With 4 bases removed from V and 0 bases from J, the gap between germline ends came to 4 bases. Per germline, CDR1 SNHLY and CDR2 FYNNEI. Written as DNA, the CDR3 is TGTGCCAGCAGTGGGAGCTCCTACGAGCAGTACTTC. It specifies CASSGSSYEQYF. Combining the CDR3 with reference TRBV2 and TRBJ2-7 gives the whole variable domain EPEVTQTPSHQVTQMGQEVILRCVPISNHLYFYWYRQILGQKVEFLVSFYNNEISEKSEIFDDQFSVERPDGSNFTLKIRSTKLEDSAMYFCASSGSSYEQYFGPGTRLTVT.

The genes are TRBV2 and TRBJ2-7; the match to TRBD1 covers 7 bases. CDR3 length equals 16 residues. J was trimmed by 2 bases and V by 7 bases; bases with no gene match: 14. CDR1 and CDR2 from the germline V gene are SNHLY and FYNNEI. CDR3 in amino acids: CASTEGVATGTYEQYF. The CDR3 coding sequence is TGTGCCAGCACCGAGGGGGTAGCGACAGGGACCTACGAGCAGTACTTC. The full variable domain, with the rest looked up from reference TRBV2 and TRBJ2-7, is EPEVTQTPSHQVTQMGQEVILRCVPISNHLYFYWYRQILGQKVEFLVSFYNNEISEKSEIFDDQFSVERPDGSNFTLKIRSTKLEDSAMYFCASTEGVATGTYEQYFGPGTRLTVT.

This chain links TRBV19 with TRBJ1-6, with 7 bases aligning to TRBD1. Per germline, CDR1 LNHDA and CDR2 SQIVND (reference sequence). This CDR3 spans 14 amino acids. Trimming removed 10 bases from V and 10 bases from J; junction bases left unmatched: 13. This chain's CDR3 is CAIPQGDSVSPLHF. CDR3 in DNA: TGTGCCATCCCCCAGGGGGATTCGGTCTCACCCCTCCACTTT.

The chain combines TRBV5-1 with TRBJ2-5; 8 bases fit TRBD1. Trimming took 2 bases from V and 4 from J; bases not matched to a gene: 7. The CDR3 totals 15 residues. Germline values: CDR1 SGHRS, CDR2 YFSETQ. CDR3 DNA sequence: TGCGCCAGCAGCTTCTCCGGGACAGGAGGAGAGACCCAGTACTTC. Its translation is CASSFSGTGGETQYF.

This clone was counted between two and nine times. The V and J genes are TRBV5-1 and TRBJ2-1; D is unresolved. The CDR3 extends over 14 amino acids. Germline V gene lookup returns CDR1 SGHRS and CDR2 YFSETQ. V dropped 4 bases and J dropped 5 bases, with 13 bases sitting between them. CDR3 sequence: CASSPSLADNEQFF. In DNA form, the CDR3 reads TGCGCCAGCAGCCCGAGTCTGGCGGACAATGAGCAGTTCTTC.

The chain links TRBV11-3 to TRBJ2-2; weak D call: TRBD2 (7 bases). The CDR3 consists of 13 residues. Per the germline V gene, CDR1 is SGHNT and CDR2 is YENEEA. The V end lost 5 bases, the J end lost 7 bases, and 11 bases lay between the germline ends. CDR3 sequence reads: CASSPGEGGELFF. In DNA form, the CDR3 reads TGTGCCAGCAGCCCAGGGGAGGGCGGGGAGCTGTTTTTT.

The chain employs TRBV9 and TRBJ2-1; a weak D match, TRBD2 (5 bases). The CDR3 has 14 amino acids. Trimming stripped 4 bases from V and 4 bases from J, with 12 bases between. CDR1 is SGDLS, CDR2 YYNGEE, per germline. The CDR3 sequence is CASSPSSGYNEQFF. The CDR3 DNA reads TGTGCCAGCAGCCCCTCGTCGGGATACAATGAGCAGTTCTTC.

The rearrangement uses TRBV14 and TRBJ2-7; a weak D match, TRBD1 (5 bases). This CDR3 region has 15 residues. V shed 0 bases and J shed 5 bases, with 14 bases lying between them. Germline CDR1 reads SGHDN; CDR2 reads FVKESK. The CDR3, as DNA: TGTGCCAGCAGCCAAGATCTTTGGACAATCAACGAGCAGTACTTC. Its translation: CASSQDLWTINEQYF.

The CDR3 loop reads CSAIRSGADTQYF. CDR3 coding DNA: TGCAGCGCCATACGGTCAGGGGCCGATACGCAGTATTTT. This chain connects TRBV29-1 to TRBJ2-3, with a weak D call TRBD1 (6 bases). There are 13 residues in the CDR3. V lost 7 bases and J 6 bases, leaving 17 bases between the germline ends. Germline CDR1 reads SQVTM; CDR2 reads ANQGSEA.

This CDR3 is CASSVDPGGPVYGYTF. CDR3 sequence (DNA): TGTGCCAGCAGCGTAGATCCAGGGGGCCCCGTCTATGGCTACACCTTC. The rearrangement links TRBV9 to TRBJ1-2, with 8 bases lining up with TRBD1. The CDR3 loop spans 16 amino acids. Germline CDR1 reads SGDLS; CDR2 reads YYNGEE. The V and J ends lost 0 bases and 4 bases, in that order; junction bases with no gene match: 8.

The CDR3 DNA reads TGTGCCAGCAGTCTGGGGGCTAGGGGGGGTGGCACTGAAGCTTTCTTT. Amino acids: CASSLGARGGGTEAFF. The J gene is TRBJ1-1, the V gene TRBV7-2; perhaps TRBD1 as D (6 bases). Trimming left V 6 bases short and J 4 bases short, with 21 bases between. The CDR3 runs to 16 residues. CDR1 is SGHTA, CDR2 FQGNSA, per germline.

This rearrangement joins TRBV7-2 to TRBJ2-5; D unresolved. This CDR3 contains 12 residues. Germline loops: CDR1 SGHTA, CDR2 FQGNSA. With 5 bases removed from V and 5 bases from J, the gap between germline ends came to 9 bases. The CDR3 sequence: CASSQDRETQYF. The CDR3, as DNA: TGTGCCAGCAGCCAAGATCGGGAGACCCAGTACTTC.